Shown below are 23 T cell receptor beta chains from a single sample sequenced in a study of cytomegalovirus exposure and HLA in healthy donors. The PCR contained 60 Vbeta and 13 Jbeta primers. The data were produced by immunoSEQ multiplex PCR, yet TCRdb's version contains in-frame clones alone and is incomplete. The sample consists of roughly 100,000 clones, roughly three quarters of them appearing once. The sequencing sample was made of PBMCs. These receptor sequences come from a male donor in good health and CMV-seronegative.

The chain combines TRBV6-1 with TRBJ2-3; possible D gene TRBD1, 5 bases. There are 15 residues in the CDR3. From germline, CDR1 is MNHNS and CDR2 SASEGT. V gave up 7 bases and J gave up 1 base, with 15 bases separating them. CDR3 bases: TGTGCCAGCACCCGAACAGGCTCACGCACAGATACGCAGTATTTT. The encoded protein is CASTRTGSRTDTQYF.

This chain joins TRBV7-3 and TRBJ2-3, with 12 bases identical to TRBD2. Germline lookup yields CDR1 SGHTA and CDR2 FQGTGA. CDR3 size: 15 residues. Trimming cost V 5 bases and J 4 bases; bases outside gene matches: 4. In DNA, the CDR3 is TGTGCCAGCAGCCCTAGCGGGAGGGAGGCAGATACGCAGTATTTT. This gives the protein CASSPSGREADTQYF. The full variable domain, in which reference TRBV7-3 and TRBJ2-3 provide the parts outside the CDR3, is GAGVSQTPSNKVTEKGKYVELRCDPISGHTALYWYRQSLGQGPEFLIYFQGTGAADDSGLPNDRFFAVRPEGSVSTLKIQRTERGDSAVYLCASSPSGREADTQYFGPGTRLTVL.

This clone was observed at least ten times. The rearrangement joins TRBV5-6 to TRBJ1-3; 8 nucleotides agree with TRBD1. Germline V gene lookup returns CDR1 SGHDT and CDR2 YYEEEE. Losses at the gene ends were 6 bases for V and 2 bases for J; bases not matched to a gene: 4. This CDR3 has 14 residues. The CDR3 sequence is CASTGQGAGNTIYF. As DNA, the CDR3 is TGTGCCAGCACCGGACAGGGAGCTGGAAACACCATATATTTT.

The V call is TRBV2, the J call TRBJ2-7; TRBD1 agrees at 8 bases. The CDR3 covers 14 residues. Germline CDR1 is SNHLY and CDR2 is FYNNEI. Germline trimming cut 6 bases from V and 3 bases from J; bases unmatched to any gene: 7. CDR3 DNA sequence: TGTGCCAGCAGCCGGACAGGGTTGGACTACGAGCAGTACTTC. Amino acid sequence: CASSRTGLDYEQYF.

This chain's CDR3 is CASSVDGTDYEQYF. The CDR3 bases are TGTGCCAGCAGCGTAGATGGGACAGACTACGAGCAGTACTTC. This rearrangement joins TRBV9 to TRBJ2-7, with 7 bases lining up with TRBD1. The germline gives CDR1 SGDLS, CDR2 YYNGEE. Unmatched junction bases numbered 3, after V lost 0 bases and J lost 3 bases. The CDR3 is 14 amino acids.

The table lists this clone with a few counts. CDR3 nucleotides: TGTGCCAGCAGCCCGGGACTAGCGGGAGACAATGAGCAGTTCTTC. Protein: CASSPGLAGDNEQFF. The chain employs TRBV7-3 and TRBJ2-1, with 14 bases matching TRBD2. The CDR3 has 15 amino acids. CDR1 is SGHTA, CDR2 FQGTGA, per germline. V shed 5 bases and J 5 bases; nucleotides not matched to a gene: 2. Together with reference TRBV7-3 and TRBJ2-1, the CDR3 gives the full variable domain: GAGVSQTPSNKVTEKGKYVELRCDPISGHTALYWYRQSLGQGPEFLIYFQGTGAADDSGLPNDRFFAVRPEGSVSTLKIQRTERGDSAVYLCASSPGLAGDNEQFFGPGTRLTVL.

The V call is TRBV27, the J call TRBJ2-7; 7 positions match TRBD2. J lost 3 bases, V lost 4 bases, and 3 bases had no gene match. CDR1 and CDR2 (germline): MNHEY, SMNVEV (reference sequence). This CDR3 spans 13 amino acids. DNA of the CDR3: TGTGCCAGCAGTTCCGGGACTAACTACGAGCAGTACTTC. Amino acids: CASSSGTNYEQYF.

The chain recombines TRBV18 with TRBJ1-2; D call uncertain. Per germline, CDR1 KGHSH and CDR2 LQKENI. This CDR3 has 13 residues. The V gene lost 2 bases and the J gene lost 3 bases, with 7 bases spanning the gap. CDR3 amino acids: CASSPSPDYGYTF. CDR3 DNA sequence: TGTGCCAGCTCACCAAGCCCCGACTATGGCTACACCTTC.

The rearrangement uses TRBV6-4 and TRBJ2-1; TRBD2 matches at 8 bases. V gave up 2 bases and J gave up 6 bases; unmatched junction bases: 6. CDR1 and CDR2 (germline): MRHNA, SNTAGT. The CDR3 has 15 amino acids. The CDR3 nucleotides are TGTGCCAGCAGTGACGAAGCGGGAGTGGGCAATGAGCAGTTCTTC. It specifies CASSDEAGVGNEQFF.

The chain uses TRBV28 and TRBJ1-2, with D possibly TRBD1 on 5 matching bases. V lost 2 bases, J lost 4 bases, and 17 bases lay in between. The CDR3 loop spans 16 amino acids. Per the germline V gene, CDR1 is MDHEN and CDR2 is SYDVKM. CDR3 sequence reads: CASSLIAAAGGYGYTF. The CDR3 DNA is TGTGCCAGCAGTTTAATCGCGGCAGCCGGGGGCTATGGCTACACCTTC.

This clone was recorded a few times. The rearrangement uses TRBV5-6 and TRBJ2-1; 12 bases agree with TRBD2. The germline gives CDR1 SGHDT, CDR2 YYEEEE. After removal of 4 bases from V and 6 bases from J, the junction contained 8 bases not matched to a gene. The CDR3 totals 16 residues. The CDR3 bases are TGTGCCAGCAGCCTACCTAGCGGGAGGGGGAGCAATGAGCAGTTCTTC. As protein: CASSLPSGRGSNEQFF.

This clone is medium-sized by share. This chain uses TRBV4-3 with TRBJ2-7, with 9 bases fitting TRBD1. Germline CDR1 LGHNA, CDR2 YSLEER. The CDR3 consists of 15 residues. V lost 3 bases and J lost 1; bases outside the gene matches: 4. Here the CDR3 reads CASSHGQGPSYEQYF. The CDR3 nucleotides are TGCGCCAGCAGCCATGGACAGGGGCCTTCCTACGAGCAGTACTTC.

This chain uses TRBV27 with TRBJ1-2; no clear D gene. The V gene lost 3 bases and the J gene lost 7 bases, with 12 bases spanning the gap. The CDR3 is made up of 13 amino acids. Germline values: CDR1 MNHEY, CDR2 SMNVEV (reference sequence). CDR3 residues: CASSLSGLSGYTF. CDR3 in DNA: TGTGCCAGCAGTTTGTCGGGTCTCTCTGGCTACACCTTC.

This clone was observed a handful of times. The rearrangement links TRBV25-1 to TRBJ2-7; TRBD2 matches at 7 bases. The length of the CDR3 is 13 residues. V lost 3 bases, J lost 7 bases, and 6 bases stayed unmatched. Germline loops: CDR1 MGHDK, CDR2 SYGVNS. CDR3 loop: CASSDFRLAEQYF. The CDR3 nucleotides read TGTGCCAGCAGTGACTTTCGACTAGCAGAGCAGTACTTC.

This chain connects TRBV6-6 to TRBJ2-1, with 11 bases lining up with TRBD2. V trimming: 5 bases; J trimming: 8 bases; junction bases outside the gene matches: 11. This CDR3 spans 16 amino acids. Looked up from germline, CDR1 is MNHNY and CDR2 is SVGAGI (reference sequence). CDR3 sequence (DNA): TGTGCCAGCAGTCTACTTAGCGGGAGGGTTACCGATGAGCAGTTCTTC. It is translated as CASSLLSGRVTDEQFF.

The chain recombines TRBV18 with TRBJ2-7, with a tentative D call TRBD1 (5 bases). The germline V and J ends were trimmed by 4 bases and 6 bases, with 13 bases remaining between them. This CDR3 contains 13 residues. In germline, CDR1 is KGHSH, CDR2 LQKENI. The CDR3 DNA is TGTGCCAGCTCACTCGACAGTTGGGGCGAGCAGTACTTC. Protein sequence: CASSLDSWGEQYF. Combining the CDR3 with reference TRBV18 and TRBJ2-7 gives the whole variable domain NAGVMQNPRHLVRRRGQEARLRCSPMKGHSHVYWYRQLPEEGLKFMVYLQKENIIDESGMPKERFSAEFPKEGPSILRIQQVVRGDSAAYFCASSLDSWGEQYFGPGTRLTVT.

Only one count was recorded for this clone. The chain links TRBV9 to TRBJ1-5; TRBD1 matches 12 bases. The CDR3 length is 19 residues. The germline CDR1 and CDR2 sequences are SGDLS and YYNGEE. J gave up 2 bases and V 2 bases, and 11 bases lay outside the gene matches. The CDR3 region has the DNA TGTGCCAGCAGCGTGATTCGGGACAGGGGGCTTCGGGGCAATCAGCCCCAGCATTTT. It is translated as CASSVIRDRGLRGNQPQHF.

The V and J genes are TRBV5-1 and TRBJ2-2, with TRBD1 as a possible D gene (5 bases). This CDR3 region has 13 residues. V dropped 0 bases and J dropped 10 bases, with 10 bases sitting between them. Germline V lookup: CDR1 SGHRS, CDR2 YFSETQ. The CDR3 region is CASSLGLDKELFF. CDR3 sequence (DNA): TGCGCCAGCAGCTTGGGACTGGACAAGGAGCTGTTTTTT.

The chain is built from TRBV15 and TRBJ1-3, with no clear D. Trimming shortened V by 2 bases and J by 0 bases, and 8 bases separated the two germline ends. CDR3 length: 15 residues. CDR1 and CDR2 from the germline V gene are LNHNV and YYDKDF (reference sequence). CDR3: CATSRSRGSGNTIYF. CDR3 coding DNA: TGTGCCACCAGCAGATCTCGGGGCTCTGGAAACACCATATATTTT.

CDR3 DNA: TGTGCCAGTAGAGGACACGGTTTAGACTATGGCTACACCTTC. Translation gives CASRGHGLDYGYTF. The chain is built from TRBV19 and TRBJ1-2; D might be TRBD1 (5 bases). The V end was cut by 6 bases, the J end by 3 bases, with 14 bases between. The CDR3 extends over 14 amino acids. In germline, CDR1 is LNHDA, CDR2 SQIVND (reference sequence).

The chain carries TRBV19 and TRBJ2-3, with TRBD1 identical over 10 bases. Unmatched junction bases numbered 13, after V lost 8 bases and J lost 5 bases. The CDR3 length is 16 residues. Germline-derived CDR1 and CDR2 are LNHDA and SQIVND (reference sequence). The CDR3 coding sequence is TGTGCCAGTGAAACAGCCGGGACAGGGGTTGGAGATACGCAGTATTTT. Its translation: CASETAGTGVGDTQYF.

V usage is TRBV7-3 and J usage is TRBJ2-3; no firm D call. This CDR3 spans 11 amino acids. The germline gives CDR1 SGHTA, CDR2 FQGTGA. With 3 bases removed from V and 4 bases from J, the gap between germline ends came to 2 bases. The CDR3, as DNA: TGTGCCAGCAGCTTCTCAGATACGCAGTATTTT. It encodes CASSFSDTQYF.

CDR3 sequence (DNA): TGTGCCAGCAGTGCTCAAGCGGGGGGTGGGGAGACCCAGTACTTC. It is translated as CASSAQAGGGETQYF. The rearrangement uses TRBV6-1 and TRBJ2-5; 9 nucleotides line up with TRBD2. CDR3 length: 15 residues. Germline-derived CDR1 and CDR2 are MNHNS and SASEGT. V shed 4 bases, J shed 5 bases, and the junction held 8 bases outside the gene matches.